One sample yielded the 32 T cell receptor beta chains listed below, sequenced in a study of cytomegalovirus exposure and HLA in healthy donors. The PCR had 60 Vbeta and 13 Jbeta primers. The protocol was immunoSEQ multiplex PCR, while the TCRdb copy is restricted to in-frame clones and leaves out a portion. Seen here are 150,000 or so clones, 82% observed once, and the top ten hold around 7%. The sequenced sample consisted of PBMCs. The receptors originated from a woman between 45 and 65 years old in good health and CMV-seropositive.

This rearrangement joins TRBV5-1 to TRBJ2-2; D possibly corresponds to TRBD2 (5 bases). CDR3 length equals 16 residues. Per germline, CDR1 SGHRS and CDR2 YFSETQ. V lost 1 base, J lost 6 bases, and 16 bases lay in between. The CDR3 DNA is TGCGCCAGCAGCTTGTTCGCCGGGGTATTCTCCGGGGAGCTGTTTTTT. Encoded protein: CASSLFAGVFSGELFF.

The chain links TRBV27 to TRBJ1-6; the D is unclear. This CDR3 contains 12 residues. From germline, CDR1 is MNHEY and CDR2 SMNVEV (reference sequence). The V and J ends lost 2 bases and 6 bases respectively, with 2 bases between them. CDR3 amino acids: CASSLLNSPLHF. In DNA form, the CDR3 reads TGTGCCAGCAGTTTACTTAATTCACCCCTCCACTTT.

This chain uses TRBV14 with TRBJ2-1; D may be TRBD2 (6 bases). Germline loops: CDR1 SGHDN, CDR2 FVKESK. The CDR3 runs to 16 residues. The ends were cut back, 1 base at V and 2 bases at J, with 12 bases in the middle. This CDR3 is CASSQGSGRPYNEQFF. The CDR3, as DNA: TGTGCCAGCAGCCAAGGCTCCGGGAGACCCTACAATGAGCAGTTCTTC.

This clone was counted a few times. The chain combines TRBV29-1 with TRBJ2-1; 9 nucleotides line up with TRBD2. CDR1 and CDR2 (germline): SQVTM, ANQGSEA. This CDR3 contains 18 residues. V gave up 0 bases and J gave up 7 bases; unmatched junction bases: 16. This CDR3 is CSVEDWGGQRGDLNEQFF. CDR3 in DNA: TGCAGCGTTGAAGATTGGGGGGGCCAGCGGGGGGACCTGAATGAGCAGTTCTTC.

In regard to this clone: The germline gene is not matched at one end of the junction; a read error may be the cause. The genes are TRBV7-9 and TRBJ2-3; D is unresolved. This CDR3 is 12 amino acids long. Germline values: CDR1 SEHNR, CDR2 FQNEAQ (reference sequence). In DNA, the CDR3 is TGTTCCAGCAGCCCCGCGGATTATACGCAGTATTTT. This codes for CSSSPADYTQYF. The full variable domain, completed using reference TRBV7-9 and TRBJ2-3, is DTGVSQNPRHKITKRGQNVTFRCDPISEHNRLYWYRQTLGQGPEFLTYFQNEAQLEKSRLLSDRFSAERPKGSFSTLEIQRTEQGDSAMYLCSSSPADYTQYFGPGTRLTVL.

V is TRBV6-1 and J is TRBJ2-6, with 10 bases identical to TRBD1. The junction had 3 bases not matched to a gene; V was cut back by 6 bases and J by 4 bases. This CDR3 is built from 15 residues. Germline CDR1 is MNHNS and CDR2 is SASEGT. CDR3 DNA sequence: TGTGCCAGCAGGACAGGGGGCGTGGGGGCCAACGTCCTGACTTTC. Translating gives CASRTGGVGANVLTF.

Notes on this clone: This CDR3 is also generated by other DNA sequences in the sample. This chain uses TRBV5-1 with TRBJ2-2, with D possibly matching TRBD2 (5 bases). Germline V gene lookup returns CDR1 SGHRS and CDR2 YFSETQ. This CDR3 contains 15 residues. V was clipped by 2 bases and J by 0 bases, with 8 bases between them. The CDR3 here is CASSFSGTNTGELFF. The DNA for the CDR3 is TGCGCCAGCAGCTTCTCGGGAACGAACACCGGGGAGCTGTTTTTT.

Regarding this clone: A junction boundary mismatches the germline segment, possibly from a read error. This chain connects TRBV7-7 to TRBJ2-1; TRBD1 matches at 10 bases. The CDR3 consists of 16 residues. The V gene's germline CDR1 is SSHAT and CDR2 FNYEAQ (reference sequence). The CDR3 sequence: CASSLRDRGPYNEQFF. As DNA, the CDR3 is TGTGCTAGCAGCTTACGGGACAGGGGCCCCTACAATGAGCAGTTCTTC.

V usage is TRBV5-1 and J usage is TRBJ2-7; TRBD2 matches 10 bases. The CDR3 sequence is 16 residues long. Germline trimming cut 1 base from V and 0 bases from J; bases unmatched to any gene: 4. Germline values: CDR1 SGHRS, CDR2 YFSETQ. DNA for the CDR3: TGCGCCAGCAGCTTGAGGAGCGGGGGGGTCTCCTACGAGCAGTACTTC. Its protein is CASSLRSGGVSYEQYF.

V and J are TRBV5-1 and TRBJ1-2, with D tentatively TRBD1 (5 bases). V was cut by 0 bases and J by 4 bases, with 16 bases left in between. This CDR3 contains 16 residues. Germline-derived CDR1 and CDR2 are SGHRS and YFSETQ. CDR3 bases: TGCGCCAGCAGCTTGGGTTTTCAGGGAGGCGGCTATGGCTACACCTTC. Its translation: CASSLGFQGGGYGYTF.

The table lists this clone with a few counts. The chain is built from TRBV5-4 and TRBJ1-4; 9 bases agree with TRBD1. Germline CDR1 and CDR2: SGHNT and YYREEE (reference sequence). This CDR3 contains 15 residues. V shed 4 bases, J shed 2 bases, and the junction held 3 bases outside the gene matches. CDR3 residues: CASSGGTGTNEKLFF. The CDR3 region has the DNA TGTGCCAGCAGCGGCGGGACAGGGACTAATGAAAAACTGTTTTTT.

The chain uses TRBV4-1 and TRBJ1-2, with D unclear. The CDR3 length is 12 residues. The V gene's germline CDR1 is MGHRA and CDR2 YSYEKL. Trimming took off 1 base at V and 8 bases at J, with 8 bases between the two ends. CDR3 DNA sequence: TGCGCCAGCAGCCAAGCGAGGAGCGGCTACACCTTC. It yields the protein CASSQARSGYTF.

V gene TRBV30 combines with J gene TRBJ1-2; D might be TRBD1 (5 bases). Germline values: CDR1 GTSNPN, CDR2 SVGIG (reference sequence). Trimming left V 1 base short and J 8 bases short, with 14 bases between. The CDR3 is 13 amino acids. CDR3 DNA sequence: TGTGCCTGGAGTGGGGAGGGGACGGGCGGCTACACCTTC. Its protein product is CAWSGEGTGGYTF.

V gene TRBV13 combines with J gene TRBJ2-5, with D tentatively TRBD2 (6 bases). This CDR3 comprises 15 residues. Trimming removed 3 bases from V and 5 bases from J, with 16 bases in between. Per germline, CDR1 PRHDT and CDR2 FYEKMQ (reference sequence). The CDR3 DNA reads TGTGCCAGCAGCTTTTTTCGTAGTGGGGGGGAGACCCAGTACTTC. Protein sequence: CASSFFRSGGETQYF.

The gene calls are TRBV25-1 and TRBJ1-2, with D possibly TRBD1 on 6 matching bases. This CDR3 has 13 residues. V lost 3 bases to trimming and J lost 4 bases, with 9 bases between them. Germline-derived CDR1 and CDR2 are MGHDK and SYGVNS. The CDR3 bases are TGTGCCAGCAGTGAGACAGGACCCTATGGCTACACCTTC. Amino acids: CASSETGPYGYTF.

This clone has only a few counts. The chain employs TRBV6-5 and TRBJ2-1; D is possibly TRBD2 (6 bases). CDR1 is MNHEY and CDR2 is SVGAGI in the germline V gene. The CDR3 totals 13 residues. V dropped 9 bases and J dropped 2 bases, with 11 bases sitting between them. CDR3: CASRLGPYNEQFF. CDR3 in DNA: TGTGCCAGTCGACTAGGCCCCTACAATGAGCAGTTCTTC.

This clone has more than one count but fewer than ten. The V call is TRBV20-1, the J call TRBJ2-1, with D perhaps matching TRBD2 (5 bases). The CDR3 has 10 residues. The V end lost 6 bases, the J end lost 9 bases, and 9 bases lay between the germline ends. From germline, CDR1 is DFQATT and CDR2 SNEGSKA (reference sequence). CDR3 loop: CSAGIGEQFF. The CDR3 coding sequence is TGCAGTGCCGGGATAGGTGAGCAGTTCTTC.

This sequence joins TRBV2 and TRBJ2-7, with D perhaps TRBD1 (6 bases). The CDR3 covers 13 residues. Germline V CDR1 and CDR2: SNHLY, FYNNEI. The V and J ends lost 4 bases and 2 bases respectively, with 9 bases between them. As DNA, the CDR3 is TGTGCCAGCAGTGTTGGACAGACCTACGAGCAGTACTTC. Translated: CASSVGQTYEQYF.

This chain uses TRBV5-4 with TRBJ2-3; a weak D match, TRBD2 (5 bases). The CDR3 has 17 amino acids. Trimming removed 0 bases from V and 3 bases from J, with 17 bases in between. Germline V CDR1 and CDR2: SGHNT, YYREEE (reference sequence). The DNA of the CDR3 is TGTGCCAGCAGCTTGGGTCCAACCCAGGACTCGACAGATACGCAGTATTTT. Residues: CASSLGPTQDSTDTQYF.

The chain links TRBV29-1 to TRBJ2-3; D perhaps matches TRBD2 (6 bases). The V and J ends lost 7 bases and 1 base respectively, with 12 bases between them. Germline assignment: CDR1 SQVTM and CDR2 ANQGSEA. CDR3 length: 13 residues. As DNA, the CDR3 is TGCAGCGGTCGACTAGGCGGCACAGATACGCAGTATTTT. Translation gives CSGRLGGTDTQYF.

V usage is TRBV5-1 and J usage is TRBJ2-2, with TRBD1 identical over 7 bases. Losses at the gene ends were 3 bases for V and 4 bases for J; bases not matched to a gene: 6. This CDR3 is built from 15 residues. Germline V CDR1 and CDR2: SGHRS, YFSETQ. The CDR3 DNA reads TGCGCCAGCAGCTGGGGCCCAGGGGGCACCGGGGAGCTGTTTTTT. Its protein is CASSWGPGGTGELFF.

This chain joins TRBV6-5 and TRBJ1-1; 7 bases map to TRBD1. After removal of 7 bases from V and 6 bases from J, the junction contained 11 bases not matched to a gene. CDR3 length equals 14 residues. Germline values: CDR1 MNHEY, CDR2 SVGAGI. CDR3 nucleotides: TGTGCCAGCAAACAGGGGATGATTGGCTCTGAAGCTTTCTTT. Encoded protein: CASKQGMIGSEAFF.

This chain connects TRBV10-3 to TRBJ2-1, with 8 nucleotides matching TRBD1. This CDR3 contains 13 residues. Germline V gene lookup returns CDR1 ENHRY and CDR2 SYGVKD. V trimming: 4 bases; J trimming: 7 bases; junction bases outside the gene matches: 3. In DNA form, the CDR3 reads TGTGCCATCAGTGTGACAGGGGTAAATGAGCAGTTCTTC. Amino acid sequence: CAISVTGVNEQFF.

This chain uses TRBV6-5 with TRBJ2-3; 8 nucleotides line up with TRBD2. Germline V gene data show CDR1 as MNHEY and CDR2 as SVGAGI. V was clipped by 5 bases and J by 8 bases; unmatched bases: 9. The CDR3 contains 14 residues. The CDR3 DNA follows: TGTGCCAGCAGTCGGTGGACTAGCTCGAGTACGCAGTATTTT. It translates to CASSRWTSSSTQYF.

The chain is built from TRBV15 and TRBJ1-5, with D possibly TRBD1 on 6 matching bases. This CDR3 region has 16 residues. V dropped 3 bases and J dropped 0 bases, with 12 bases sitting between them. Germline V gene lookup returns CDR1 LNHNV and CDR2 YYDKDF (reference sequence). The CDR3 sequence is CATSSTRGYSNQPQHF. CDR3 nucleotide sequence: TGTGCCACCAGCAGCACCAGGGGATATAGCAATCAGCCCCAGCATTTT.

V and J are TRBV14 and TRBJ2-7; D perhaps matches TRBD2 (7 bases). The germline V gene has CDR1 SGHDN and CDR2 FVKESK. The CDR3 extends over 18 amino acids. Trimming left V 0 bases short and J 5 bases short, with 23 bases between. The CDR3 DNA reads as TGTGCCAGCAGCCAAGAAGTAAAGGGGGGGTTGGCAGAGGACGAGCAGTACTTC. Its protein product is CASSQEVKGGLAEDEQYF.

The J gene is TRBJ2-7, the V gene TRBV7-9, with D perhaps matching TRBD2 (7 bases). The V and J ends lost 3 bases and 2 bases respectively, with 11 bases between them. The CDR3 runs 14 residues. Germline CDR1 and CDR2: SEHNR and FQNEAQ (reference sequence). The CDR3 protein is CASSFGGLTYEQYF. The CDR3, as DNA: TGTGCCAGCAGCTTCGGGGGGCTAACCTACGAGCAGTACTTC. Full variable domain (rest looked up from reference TRBV7-9 and TRBJ2-7): DTGVSQNPRHKITKRGQNVTFRCDPISEHNRLYWYRQTLGQGPEFLTYFQNEAQLEKSRLLSDRFSAERPKGSFSTLEIQRTEQGDSAMYLCASSFGGLTYEQYFGPGTRLTVT.

CDR3 residues: CASSQAKGGAGSTDTQYF. DNA for the CDR3: TGCGCCAGCAGCCAAGCTAAAGGGGGGGCGGGGAGCACAGATACGCAGTATTTT. The chain has TRBV4-1 and TRBJ2-3; tentative D call: TRBD2 (7 bases). The CDR3 contains 18 residues. Trimming cost V 1 base and J 0 bases, with 17 bases left between them. The germline V gene has CDR1 MGHRA and CDR2 YSYEKL.

The V and J genes are TRBV6-6 and TRBJ2-1; 9 bases agree with TRBD1. This CDR3 region has 15 residues. V dropped 5 bases and J dropped 8; count of bases not matched to a gene: 10. Looked up from germline, CDR1 is MNHNY and CDR2 is SVGAGI (reference sequence). The CDR3 is CASSPPGQGRDEQFF. The CDR3 nucleotides read TGTGCCAGCAGTCCTCCGGGACAGGGTCGTGATGAGCAGTTCTTC.

This chain uses TRBV30 with TRBJ2-2; unclear D gene. V dropped 1 base and J dropped 6 bases, with 9 bases sitting between them. Germline CDR1 GTSNPN, CDR2 SVGIG (reference sequence). The CDR3 extends over 13 amino acids. The chain's CDR3 is CAWSGPTPGELFF. In DNA form, the CDR3 reads TGTGCCTGGAGTGGCCCGACACCCGGGGAGCTGTTTTTT.

The rearrangement uses TRBV6-5 and TRBJ2-2; D perhaps matches TRBD1 (6 bases). The CDR3 loop spans 14 amino acids. Trimming removed 5 bases at V and 3 bases at J, with 10 bases between. Germline V CDR1 and CDR2: MNHEY, SVGAGI. DNA of the CDR3: TGTGCCAGCAGTACTACAGGGCACACCGGGGAGCTGTTTTTT. Its protein is CASSTTGHTGELFF.

The chain is built from TRBV7-8 and TRBJ2-2, with 8 bases that match TRBD1. CDR3 length: 15 residues. The ends lost 4 bases at V and 7 bases at J; junction bases unmatched: 8. CDR1 is SGHVS, CDR2 FQNEAQ, per germline. CDR3 sequence: CASSSTTGEDGELFF. CDR3 nucleotide sequence: TGTGCCAGCAGCTCAACGACAGGGGAGGACGGGGAGCTGTTTTTT.